Following are 19 T cell receptor beta chains from one sample sequenced in a study of neoadjuvant anti-PD-1 for oral cavity cancer. TCRdb keeps only in-frame clones here, not all; method: immunoSEQ multiplex PCR. The table includes over 80,000 clones, approximately 84% detected once. The sample here was PBMCs, taken before nivolumab (anti-PD-1) treatment. The receptors stem from a person aged 40 to 85 with oral cavity squamous cell carcinoma.

The chain links TRBV4-1 to TRBJ2-1; 14 bases align to TRBD2. Germline CDR1 reads MGHRA; CDR2 reads YSYEKL. The CDR3 runs 15 residues. The ends lost 2 bases at V and 9 bases at J; junction bases unmatched: 3. CDR3 in amino acids: CASSQNGLAGGEQFF. The CDR3 DNA is TGCGCCAGCAGCCAAAACGGACTAGCGGGGGGTGAGCAGTTCTTC.

The chain is built from TRBV19 and TRBJ2-2, with D perhaps TRBD2 (5 bases). The V and J ends lost 6 bases and 2 bases respectively, with 16 bases between them. Germline V gene lookup returns CDR1 LNHDA and CDR2 SQIVND (reference sequence). The CDR3 is 16 residues long. The CDR3 loop is CASSPWGVGNTGELFF. DNA for the CDR3: TGTGCCAGTAGCCCCTGGGGAGTCGGTAACACCGGGGAGCTGTTTTTT.

The chain recombines TRBV5-1 with TRBJ1-1; possible D gene TRBD1, 5 bases. The ends were cut back, 4 bases at V and 6 bases at J, with 10 bases in the middle. Germline assignment: CDR1 SGHRS and CDR2 YFSETQ. The CDR3 is made up of 12 amino acids. The CDR3 loop is CASSPEGSEAFF. Here the CDR3 DNA reads TGCGCCAGCAGCCCAGAGGGGTCTGAAGCTTTCTTT.

This rearrangement joins TRBV6-1 to TRBJ1-1, with 7 bases identical to TRBD1. Per the germline V gene, CDR1 is MNHNS and CDR2 is SASEGT. V lost 4 bases to trimming and J lost 1 base; unmatched junction nucleotides: 6. The CDR3 has 15 residues. The CDR3 loop is CASSGQGGTNTEAFF. The CDR3 DNA reads TGTGCCAGCAGTGGACAGGGAGGAACGAACACTGAAGCTTTCTTT.

The chain carries TRBV7-2 and TRBJ2-7; no clear D gene. Germline V gene sequence: CDR1 SGHTA, CDR2 FQGNSA. V was cut by 9 bases and J by 7 bases, with 22 bases left in between. The CDR3 loop spans 14 amino acids. The CDR3 loop reads CASLQASGPWEQYF. The CDR3 bases are TGTGCCAGTCTTCAGGCCTCCGGCCCTTGGGAGCAGTACTTC.

This clone was counted a single time. The chain carries TRBV5-4 and TRBJ2-7; the D gene could be TRBD1 or TRBD2 (5 bases each). This CDR3 spans 15 amino acids. Germline V gene data show CDR1 as SGHNT and CDR2 as YYREEE (reference sequence). V was cut by 4 bases and J by 3 bases, with 17 bases left in between. In nucleotides, the CDR3 is TGTGCCAGCAGCCCCGGCGAGAGGGGCTTCTACGAGCAGTACTTC. It codes for CASSPGERGFYEQYF.

The rearrangement links TRBV5-1 to TRBJ2-5; 12 nucleotides match TRBD1. Germline CDR1 reads SGHRS; CDR2 reads YFSETQ. This CDR3 spans 16 amino acids. J gave up 5 bases and V 2 bases, and 7 bases lay outside the gene matches. Here the CDR3 DNA reads TGCGCCAGCAGCTTAGGGACAGGGGGCAAGTTGGAGACCCAGTACTTC. Its translation is CASSLGTGGKLETQYF.

There are a few counts of this clone. This chain joins TRBV28 and TRBJ2-7, with 8 bases fitting TRBD1. This CDR3 spans 14 amino acids. Looked up from germline, CDR1 is MDHEN and CDR2 is SYDVKM. J lost 5 bases, V lost 2 bases, and 5 bases had no gene match. This CDR3 reads CASSLKDRVNEQYF. For the CDR3, the DNA is TGTGCCAGCAGTTTAAAGGACAGGGTGAACGAGCAGTACTTC.

The gene calls are TRBV6-1 and TRBJ2-7; 7 bases are shared with TRBD2. CDR1 and CDR2 from the germline V gene are MNHNS and SASEGT. The CDR3 consists of 14 residues. V was pared by 4 bases and J by 4 bases, with 7 bases of the junction left unmatched. In nucleotides, the CDR3 is TGTGCCAGCAGTGTTGGCGGGAGTGTGTACGAGCAGTACTTC. Encoded protein: CASSVGGSVYEQYF.

The chain links TRBV4-2 to TRBJ2-2; 8 bases fit TRBD2. From germline, CDR1 is LGHNA and CDR2 YNFKEQ. After removal of 0 bases from V and 2 bases from J, the junction contained 5 bases not matched to a gene. This CDR3 has 17 amino acids. CDR3 sequence: CASSQDVLAVNTGELFF. DNA for the CDR3: TGTGCCAGCAGCCAAGACGTACTAGCGGTTAACACCGGGGAGCTGTTTTTT.

J is TRBJ1-1 and V is TRBV19, with 9 bases identical to TRBD1. The CDR3 extends over 16 amino acids. J lost 0 bases, V lost 5 bases, and 7 bases had no gene match. Per the germline V gene, CDR1 is LNHDA and CDR2 is SQIVND (reference sequence). CDR3 DNA: TGTGCCAGTAGTCCCCGGGACAGGGTAATGAACACTGAAGCTTTCTTT. Protein sequence: CASSPRDRVMNTEAFF. Using reference TRBV19 and TRBJ1-1 for the parts outside the CDR3, the full variable domain is DGGITQSPKYLFRKEGQNVTLSCEQNLNHDAMYWYRQDPGQGLRLIYYSQIVNDFQKGDIAEGYSVSREKKESFPLTVTSAQKNPTAFYLCASSPRDRVMNTEAFFGQGTRLTVV.

The V call is TRBV5-6, the J call TRBJ2-5, with 8 nucleotides matching TRBD1. CDR3 length: 13 residues. Germline CDR1 SGHDT, CDR2 YYEEEE. The junction had 0 bases not matched to a gene; V was cut back by 3 bases and J by 2 bases. Written as DNA, the CDR3 is TGTGCCAGCAGCTGGGACAGGCAAGAGACCCAGTACTTC. This codes for CASSWDRQETQYF.

The V and J genes are TRBV19 and TRBJ2-3; 7 bases line up with TRBD1. The CDR3 extends over 14 amino acids. The germline CDR1 and CDR2 sequences are LNHDA and SQIVND (reference sequence). V dropped 5 bases and J dropped 1; count of bases not matched to a gene: 3. The CDR3 nucleotides are TGTGCCAGTAGTCGGGACAGTCGCACAGATACGCAGTATTTT. Its protein is CASSRDSRTDTQYF.

The gene calls are TRBV19 and TRBJ2-7; TRBD1 matches at 8 bases. J was trimmed by 6 bases and V by 5 bases; bases with no gene match: 6. The CDR3 runs 13 residues. Germline CDR1 LNHDA, CDR2 SQIVND (reference sequence). The CDR3, as DNA: TGTGCCAGTAGTGAGACAGGGGCCCCCGAGCAGTACTTC. Translation: CASSETGAPEQYF.

This clone has more than one count but fewer than ten. The V gene is TRBV27, the J gene TRBJ2-4; weak D call: TRBD2 (6 bases). This CDR3 is built from 15 residues. The V gene lost 4 bases and the J gene lost 5 bases, with 15 bases spanning the gap. Germline CDR1 MNHEY, CDR2 SMNVEV (reference sequence). The CDR3 DNA reads as TGTGCCAGCAGTTCGGGACTCCTCCGTGAAAACATTCAGTACTTC. This encodes CASSSGLLRENIQYF.

The gene calls are TRBV5-1 and TRBJ2-5; D possibly uses TRBD1 or TRBD2 (5 bases each). Trimming took 4 bases from V and 0 from J, leaving 13 bases between them. Germline assignment: CDR1 SGHRS and CDR2 YFSETQ. This CDR3 region has 15 residues. CDR3 region: CASSPGRLYQETQYF. CDR3 nucleotide sequence: TGCGCCAGCAGCCCGGGACGGTTGTACCAAGAGACCCAGTACTTC.

The chain has TRBV5-6 and TRBJ1-1; D call uncertain. V gave up 0 bases and J gave up 1 base, with 4 bases separating them. CDR3 length: 13 amino acids. Germline V gives CDR1 SGHDT, CDR2 YYEEEE. The CDR3 DNA reads as TGTGCCAGCAGCTTGGATCGGAACACTGAAGCTTTCTTT. It translates to CASSLDRNTEAFF. Combining the CDR3 with reference TRBV5-6 and TRBJ1-1 gives the whole variable domain DAGVTQSPTHLIKTRGQQVTLRCSPKSGHDTVSWYQQALGQGPQFIFQYYEEEERQRGNFPDRFSGHQFPNYSSELNVNALLLGDSALYLCASSLDRNTEAFFGQGTRLTVV.

The chain has TRBV10-2 and TRBJ2-1; D possibly matches TRBD1 or TRBD2 (5 bases each). This CDR3 has 14 residues. The germline V and J ends were trimmed by 2 bases and 12 bases, with 17 bases remaining between them. Germline-derived CDR1 and CDR2 are WSHSY and SAAADI. The CDR3 nucleotides are TGCGCCAGCAGTGAGCGAGGGGAGACACCGGGGCAGTTCTTC. The encoded protein is CASSERGETPGQFF.

This chain joins TRBV6-1 and TRBJ1-2; tentatively, D is TRBD1 (6 bases). The germline V gene encodes CDR1 MNHNS and CDR2 SASEGT. Trimming cost V 8 bases and J 9 bases, with 19 bases left between them. This CDR3 region has 13 residues. CDR3 in amino acids: CASQRDNQWSYTF. Here the CDR3 DNA reads TGTGCCAGCCAACGGGACAACCAATGGAGCTACACCTTC.